This T cell receptor beta chain was captured in a study of T cells after yellow fever vaccination. One entry per CDR3 protein results from TCRdb running MiXCR on the 5' RACE reads. The table records about 170,000 distinct CDR3 sequences, around 10% of them present only once. The CDR3 extends over 17 amino acids. V was cut by 2 bases and J by 7 bases, with 23 bases left in between. The germline V gene has CDR1 LNHDA and CDR2 SQIVND (reference sequence). This clonotype was picked up a small number of times. This chain joins TRBV19 and TRBJ1-2, with D possibly being TRBD1 (6 bases). Here the sequenced sample was CD8+ T cells sorted from PBMCs, taken 15 days after the yellow fever booster vaccination. The sequence was obtained from a man younger than 35 who received the YFV17D yellow fever vaccine. The CDR3 region has the DNA TGTGCCAGTAGTATATCGGTTTCGGCAGGGGTTGTCCTTGGCTACACCTTC. This codes for CASSISVSAGVVLGYTF.